This entry is about one T cell receptor (beta chain). The antigen remains undetermined. CD8 cells regarded as naive lacked CD45RO, were positively chosen for CCR7, and omitted terminally differentiated effector memory CD45RA+ cells. This record belongs to a study of shared clonotypes between healthy human individuals. The deep-level immunoSEQ assay was used. Authors' analysis steps: Filtering differed since immunoSEQ provided only junctions, with no quality scores. Libraries were prepared by immunoSEQ multiplex PCR; TCRdb keeps only in-frame clonotypes and omits some of them. That table supplies the V and J calls and clone size; D and trimming were determined from the DNA. The table has 700,000 to 950,000 clones, approximately 96% seen once. Study-wide points: Rarefaction exposed incomplete sorted-subset sequencing despite large depth.

The germline CDR1 and CDR2 sequences are MNHNS and SASEGT. The CDR3 totals 22 residues. After removal of 2 bases from V and 5 bases from J, the junction contained 26 bases not matched to a gene. J is TRBJ2-1 and V is TRBV6-1; 8 bases map to TRBD2. The sample was naive CD8+ T cells sorted from blood. This sequence was found in a man under 40 in good health. The DNA of the CDR3 is TGTGCCAGCAGTGAACCCACAGGGTTGGGTGAGACTAGCGTCTGGTTGGACAATGAGCAGTTCTTC. This encodes CASSEPTGLGETSVWLDNEQFF.